The next 18 T cell receptor beta chains were all read from a single sample in a study of blood T cell repertoires in COVID-19. Here immunoSEQ multiplex PCR was the method, and the copy in TCRdb shows in-frame clones only, minus some. The sample has nearly 200,000 clones, 84% seen once. Input material: peripheral blood. These receptors were obtained from a woman in her 70s with active or convalescent COVID-19.

The chain is built from TRBV19 and TRBJ2-3; 7 bases match TRBD2. From germline, CDR1 is LNHDA and CDR2 SQIVND (reference sequence). The CDR3 is made up of 14 amino acids. V was pared by 3 bases and J by 6 bases, with 6 bases of the junction left unmatched. CDR3 sequence: CASSIYRGGDTQYF. The CDR3 DNA follows: TGTGCCAGTAGTATTTACCGGGGAGGGGATACGCAGTATTTT.

This sequence joins TRBV7-9 and TRBJ1-1; TRBD1 might be the D (6 bases). With 6 bases removed from V and 2 bases from J, the gap between germline ends came to 10 bases. Per germline, CDR1 SEHNR and CDR2 FQNEAQ (reference sequence). The CDR3 spans 13 residues. CDR3 sequence: CASRQGANTEAFF. CDR3 DNA sequence: TGTGCCAGCAGACAGGGAGCTAACACTGAAGCTTTCTTT.

The rearrangement uses TRBV7-2 and TRBJ2-5; D not resolved. V lost 0 bases and J 2 bases, leaving 7 bases between the germline ends. This CDR3 is 14 amino acids long. Germline CDR1 and CDR2: SGHTA and FQGNSA. The CDR3 is CASSLAGRQETQYF. As DNA, the CDR3 is TGTGCCAGCAGCTTAGCGGGCAGACAAGAGACCCAGTACTTC.

The V gene is TRBV5-1, the J gene TRBJ1-1, with TRBD1 matching over 11 bases. CDR3 size: 15 residues. Per the germline V gene, CDR1 is SGHRS and CDR2 is YFSETQ. V was pared by 0 bases and J by 4 bases, with 2 bases of the junction left unmatched. CDR3 region: CASSLVGTGGTEAFF. The CDR3 DNA reads as TGCGCCAGCAGCTTGGTGGGGACAGGGGGCACTGAAGCTTTCTTT.

CDR3 sequence (DNA): TGTGCCAGCAGCCGGGGTGCGGGGGAGAACACTGAAGCTTTCTTT. Translating gives CASSRGAGENTEAFF. This chain uses TRBV14 with TRBJ1-1; the D gene is possibly TRBD1 (5 bases). V shed 4 bases and J shed 1 base, with 13 bases lying between them. The germline V gene has CDR1 SGHDN and CDR2 FVKESK. The CDR3 length is 15 residues. Using reference TRBV14 and TRBJ1-1 for the parts outside the CDR3, the full variable domain is EAGVTQFPSHSVIEKGQTVTLRCDPISGHDNLYWYRRVMGKEIKFLLHFVKESKQDESGMPNNRFLAERTGGTYSTLKVQPAELEDSGVYFCASSRGAGENTEAFFGQGTRLTVV.

The chain is built from TRBV27 and TRBJ1-1; no reliable D call. The germline CDR1 and CDR2 sequences are MNHEY and SMNVEV (reference sequence). Trimming shortened V by 5 bases and J by 7 bases, and 17 bases separated the two germline ends. The CDR3 runs to 14 residues. CDR3 sequence (DNA): TGTGCCAGCAGTCTCCCCCTGAACTATGATGAAGCTTTCTTT. This encodes CASSLPLNYDEAFF.

V gene TRBV11-2 combines with J gene TRBJ2-2; TRBD1 matches at 9 bases. The CDR3 runs 15 residues. The germline V gene has CDR1 SGHAT and CDR2 FQNNGV. J gave up 6 bases and V 5 bases, and 7 bases lay outside the gene matches. The CDR3 loop reads CASSRPGTGSGELFF. In DNA, the CDR3 is TGTGCCAGCAGCCGTCCCGGGACAGGGTCCGGGGAGCTGTTTTTT.

V usage is TRBV9 and J usage is TRBJ2-3, with D tentatively TRBD2 (5 bases). In germline, CDR1 is SGDLS, CDR2 YYNGEE. The CDR3 consists of 12 residues. The V end was cut by 2 bases, the J end by 6 bases, with 7 bases between. CDR3 sequence reads: CASSVSSDTQYF. The CDR3 DNA reads TGTGCCAGCAGCGTTTCTAGCGATACGCAGTATTTT.

This chain uses TRBV6-1 with TRBJ2-1, with D perhaps matching TRBD1 (5 bases). The CDR3 has 16 residues. Germline assignment: CDR1 MNHNS and CDR2 SASEGT. Trimming stripped 2 bases from V and 1 base from J, with 12 bases between. The chain's CDR3 is CASSERRRASYNEQFF. CDR3 coding DNA: TGTGCCAGCAGTGAAAGGCGCAGGGCGTCCTACAATGAGCAGTTCTTC.

This sequence joins TRBV3-1 (or the pseudogene TRBV3-2) and TRBJ2-1; 9 bases align to TRBD2. Germline CDR1 LGHDT, CDR2 YNNKEL (reference sequence). The CDR3 consists of 15 residues. Unmatched junction bases numbered 9, after V lost 4 bases and J lost 8 bases. DNA for the CDR3: TGTGCCAGCAGCCTAGGTAGCGGGAGAGGGGATGAGCAGTTCTTC. Residues: CASSLGSGRGDEQFF.

This chain connects TRBV13 to TRBJ2-5; D perhaps matches TRBD1 (5 bases). This CDR3 has 13 amino acids. Germline V lookup: CDR1 PRHDT, CDR2 FYEKMQ (reference sequence). Between the trimmed V and J ends, which lost 2 bases and 5 bases, there was a span of 9 bases. The CDR3 is CASSLPPGETQYF. In DNA, the CDR3 is TGTGCCAGCAGCTTACCCCCAGGGGAGACCCAGTACTTC. Drawing the rest from reference TRBV13 and TRBJ2-5, the complete variable domain is AAGVIQSPRHLIKEKRETATLKCYPIPRHDTVYWYQQGPGQDPQFLISFYEKMQSDKGSIPDRFSAQQFSDYHSELNMSSLELGDSALYFCASSLPPGETQYFGPGTRLLVL.

The chain employs TRBV28 and TRBJ2-2, with 7 bases matching TRBD1. Trimming cost V 5 bases and J 0 bases; bases outside gene matches: 6. The CDR3 contains 16 residues. Germline CDR1 and CDR2: MDHEN and SYDVKM. CDR3 coding DNA: TGTGCCAGCAGTCCGCTCGGGACAGCGAACACCGGGGAGCTGTTTTTT. Amino acid sequence: CASSPLGTANTGELFF.

This chain joins TRBV28 and TRBJ2-1, with D unclear. V gave up 3 bases and J gave up 8 bases, with 5 bases separating them. CDR1 MDHEN and CDR2 SYDVKM come from the germline V gene. The CDR3 has 11 amino acids. For the CDR3, the DNA is TGTGCCAGCAGTTTTTCGGATGAGCAGTTCTTC. Protein product: CASSFSDEQFF. Complete variable domain (other parts from reference TRBV28 and TRBJ2-1): DVKVTQSSRYLVKRTGEKVFLECVQDMDHENMFWYRQDPGLGLRLIYFSYDVKMKEKGDIPEGYSVSREKKERFSLILESASTNQTSMYLCASSFSDEQFFGPGTRLTVL.

The chain combines TRBV5-1 with TRBJ1-1, with D uncertain. The germline V gene encodes CDR1 SGHRS and CDR2 YFSETQ. The germline V and J ends were trimmed by 4 bases and 0 bases, with 16 bases remaining between them. The CDR3 contains 16 residues. The CDR3 bases are TGCGCCAGCAGCCCCGCAGTCCATATCCTGAACACTGAAGCTTTCTTT. Translation gives CASSPAVHILNTEAFF.

The V call is TRBV18, the J call TRBJ1-6; 10 bases align to TRBD1. V trimming: 3 bases; J trimming: 6 bases; junction bases outside the gene matches: 5. CDR1 KGHSH and CDR2 LQKENI come from the germline V gene. The CDR3 loop spans 16 amino acids. The CDR3 loop is CASSPTGGSGNSPLHF. As DNA, the CDR3 is TGTGCCAGCTCACCGACAGGGGGCAGTGGTAATTCACCCCTCCACTTT. The entire variable domain, with the rest obtained from reference TRBV18 and TRBJ1-6, is as follows: NAGVMQNPRHLVRRRGQEARLRCSPMKGHSHVYWYRQLPEEGLKFMVYLQKENIIDESGMPKERFSAEFPKEGPSILRIQQVVRGDSAAYFCASSPTGGSGNSPLHFGNGTRLTVT.

This clone was recorded once. The chain uses TRBV6-5 and TRBJ2-7; D may be TRBD2 (7 bases). This CDR3 contains 15 residues. In germline, CDR1 is MNHEY, CDR2 SVGAGI. V lost 8 bases and J lost 0, with 17 bases in between. CDR3 DNA: TGTGCCAGCTCCCTAGGGGGGGGCCTCTCCTACGAGCAGTACTTC. This codes for CASSLGGGLSYEQYF.

V and J are TRBV3-1 (or the pseudogene TRBV3-2) and TRBJ2-2; TRBD2 matches 10 bases. Trimming removed 3 bases from V and 4 bases from J; junction bases left unmatched: 5. Germline CDR1 and CDR2: LGHDT and YNNKEL (reference sequence). The CDR3 is 16 residues long. This CDR3 reads CASSQAAGGVTGELFF. The CDR3 DNA reads as TGTGCCAGCAGCCAGGCAGCGGGAGGGGTCACCGGGGAGCTGTTTTTT.

The V and J genes are TRBV28 and TRBJ2-1, with 10 positions matching TRBD1. Germline V gives CDR1 MDHEN, CDR2 SYDVKM. V gave up 5 bases and J gave up 14 bases; unmatched junction bases: 18. The CDR3 extends over 16 amino acids. Here the CDR3 DNA reads TGTGCCAGCAGTCCTATCCGGGACAGGGGTTCTTGGAGGAAGTTCTTC. Its translation is CASSPIRDRGSWRKFF.